This TCR beta chain is drawn from a study of blood T cells in healthy people across ages. At least 6 micrograms of total RNA were extracted per sample. Germline V lookup: CDR1 KGHSH, CDR2 LQKENI. Deletions cut 6 bases from V and 0 bases from J, with 11 bases between. The CDR3 contains 14 residues. This clonotype was seen more than once but under ten times. A J-beta primer mix and a sample-barcoded 5' primer were used in a second PCR of roughly 7 to 12 cycles. Each cDNA molecule received a tag from a template-switch adaptor that had 12 random nucleotides. TCRdb re-analysed the 5' RACE reads in MiXCR, keeping a single row per CDR3 protein. The sample contains about 930,000 distinct CDR3 sequences, about 28% of which appear only once. This sample was shared with a second study, whose subject was T cells of mothers and their children. According to that study: All RNA that had been extracted was used for cDNA synthesis at roughly 1.6 ug per 15 ul.

The J gene is TRBJ1-1, the V gene TRBV18; a weak D match, TRBD1 (5 bases). Material: blood. The clonotype originates from a woman aged 40 to 49 in good health. CDR3 loop: CASSPKQVNTEAFF. As DNA, the CDR3 is TGTGCCAGCTCCCCTAAACAGGTGAACACTGAAGCTTTCTTT.